These T cell receptor beta chains were read from a single sample in a study of identical twins. TCRdb analysed the 5' RACE reads with MiXCR anew, one entry per CDR3 protein. The sample shows about 890,000 distinct CDR3 sequences, about 12% of them seen only once. The same data also contributed to another study, on yellow fever vaccine responses in identical twins.

Sequencing input: PBMCs. These receptors originate from a woman between 18 and 29 years old in good health. CDR3s include the opening cysteine and the closing phenylalanine or tryptophan. D genes are given only for firm matches. Size is omitted from some rows. Given values are once, few, many or a class for expanded clones.

v_call	clone_size	d_call	j_call	cdr3_aa	cdr3_nt
TRBV12-3/TRBV12-4	few	NA	TRBJ2-2	CASSPGVFPVANTGELFF	TGTGCCAGCAGCCCCGGGGTCTTTCCGGTGGCGAACACCGGGGAGCTGTTTTTT
TRBV6-5	NA	NA	TRBJ2-5	CASSYSKLRQETQYF	TGTGCCAGCAGTTACTCTAAGTTGCGGCAAGAGACCCAGTACTTC
TRBV28	NA	TRBD2	TRBJ2-1	CASSSGGSPSYNEQFF	TGTGCCAGCAGTTCGGGCGGGAGCCCTTCCTACAATGAGCAGTTCTTC
TRBV12-3/TRBV12-4	few	NA	TRBJ2-6	CASSSRPGLTSGANVLTF	TGTGCCAGCAGTTCACGGCCGGGACTGACCTCTGGGGCCAACGTCCTGACTTTC
TRBV4-1	NA	NA	TRBJ2-3	CASSLQNRATDTQYF	TGCGCCAGCAGCCTTCAGAACAGGGCCACAGATACGCAGTATTTT
TRBV24-1	NA	NA	TRBJ2-5	CATSLTGSQETQYF	TGTGCCACCAGCCTAACGGGGAGCCAAGAGACCCAGTACTTC
TRBV27	NA	NA	TRBJ1-2	CASSLQGTKGYTF	TGTGCCAGCAGTTTACAGGGGACAAAAGGCTACACCTTC
TRBV12-3/TRBV12-4	NA	NA	TRBJ2-1	CASRPPGDSEQFF	TGTGCCAGCAGGCCACCAGGGGACTCTGAGCAGTTCTTC
TRBV10-1	few	TRBD2	TRBJ2-1	CASSPGLAEEQFF	TGCGCCAGCAGCCCGGGACTAGCGGAAGAGCAGTTCTTC
TRBV20-1	few	TRBD2	TRBJ2-5	CSARDGGEGPPTQYF	TGCAGTGCTAGAGATGGGGGGGAGGGGCCGCCGACCCAGTACTTC
TRBV12-3/TRBV12-4	few	NA	TRBJ2-1	CASRKRSHPWSYNEQFF	TGTGCCAGCAGAAAGCGGTCTCACCCGTGGTCCTACAATGAGCAGTTCTTC
TRBV24-1	NA	TRBD2	TRBJ2-1	CATSDSSSGRALGTFF	TGTGCCACCAGTGATTCATCTAGCGGGAGGGCCCTCGGGACGTTCTTC
TRBV28	few	NA	TRBJ1-4	CASSTGHQNPNEKLFF	TGTGCCAGCAGTACGGGACATCAAAACCCTAATGAAAAACTGTTTTTT
TRBV10-3	few	NA	TRBJ2-5	CATASQGQETQYF	TGTGCCACCGCGTCCCAGGGGCAAGAGACCCAGTACTTC
TRBV12-3/TRBV12-4	many	TRBD2	TRBJ2-3	CASTTSVGGPTLGIRGTQYF	TGTGCCAGCACCACTTCGGTGGGAGGGCCGACCCTGGGGATCCGCGGTACGCAGTATTTT
TRBV10-2	few	NA	TRBJ1-5	CASSESYTTNNQPQHF	TGCGCCAGCAGTGAATCCTACACCACCAATAATCAGCCCCAGCATTTT
TRBV7-9	NA	TRBD2	TRBJ2-7	CASSLGLAGDVQYF	TGTGCCAGCAGCTTGGGACTAGCGGGAGATGTACAGTACTTC
TRBV9	many	NA	TRBJ2-3	CASSPQTDTQYF	TGTGCCAGCAGTCCTCAGACAGATACGCAGTATTTT
TRBV2	NA	NA	TRBJ1-1	CASRAEMNTEAFF	TGTGCCAGCAGGGCGGAAATGAACACTGAAGCTTTCTTT
TRBV20-1	few	NA	TRBJ2-1	CSASAGPYNEQFF	TGCAGTGCTAGCGCGGGGCCCTACAATGAGCAGTTCTTC
TRBV20-1	few	TRBD1	TRBJ2-1	CSAGTGGAGEQFF	TGCAGTGCCGGGACAGGGGGCGCGGGTGAGCAGTTCTTC
TRBV7-9	NA	NA	TRBJ2-1	CASKPTGMTYNEQFF	TGTGCCAGCAAGCCTACGGGTATGACCTACAATGAGCAGTTCTTC
TRBV4-1	NA	NA	TRBJ2-5	CASSQGRGPLQGETQYF	TGCGCCAGCAGCCAAGGGAGGGGCCCCCTCCAAGGAGAGACCCAGTACTTC
TRBV2	few	TRBD2	TRBJ2-1	CASTGTSLPNEQFF	TGTGCCAGCACCGGGACTAGCCTACCCAATGAGCAGTTCTTC
TRBV12-3/TRBV12-4	many	NA	TRBJ2-5	CASSPTGPGETQYF	TGTGCCAGCAGCCCTACCGGACCAGGGGAGACCCAGTACTTC
TRBV10-3	few	NA	TRBJ1-2	CAISEATVNYGYTF	TGTGCCATCAGTGAGGCGACAGTTAACTATGGCTACACCTTC
TRBV5-5	few	TRBD1	TRBJ1-1	CASSRQGLNSEAFF	TGTGCCAGCAGCAGACAGGGACTTAACTCTGAAGCTTTCTTT
TRBV27	NA	NA	TRBJ2-7	CASSLATGLSYEQYF	TGTGCCAGCAGTTTGGCGACAGGCCTCTCCTACGAGCAGTACTTC
TRBV29-1	few	TRBD2	TRBJ2-7	CSVGASLAAYEQYF	TGCAGCGTCGGCGCCTCACTAGCGGCCTACGAGCAGTACTTC
TRBV24-1	few	NA	TRBJ2-7	CATSDSRARTPYEQYF	TGTGCCACCAGTGATTCACGGGCCAGGACTCCCTACGAGCAGTACTTC
TRBV11-2	few	NA	TRBJ1-5	CASSLDSDSGPQHF	TGTGCCAGCAGCTTAGACTCGGACAGTGGCCCCCAGCATTTT
TRBV5-1	NA	NA	TRBJ1-5	CASSPDPSGQPQHF	TGCGCCAGCAGCCCCGACCCTAGTGGACAGCCCCAGCATTTT
TRBV28	NA	TRBD2	TRBJ2-3	CASSPSTGTSLDTQYF	TGTGCCAGCAGTCCTAGCACCGGGACTAGTCTTGATACGCAGTATTTT
TRBV12-3/TRBV12-4	many	NA	TRBJ1-4	CASRAGEKLFF	TGTGCCAGCAGGGCGGGTGAAAAACTGTTTTTT
TRBV6-5	few	NA	TRBJ1-2	CASRPDIGGYTF	TGTGCCAGCAGGCCGGATATCGGAGGCTACACCTTC
TRBV12-3/TRBV12-4	many	NA	TRBJ1-1	CASSFEGGKAFF	TGTGCCAGCAGTTTTGAAGGGGGAAAAGCTTTCTTT
TRBV21-1	few	NA	TRBJ2-1	CAKHLSGREVYEQFF	TGTGCCAAGCACCTTAGCGGGAGGGAGGTCTATGAGCAGTTCTTC
TRBV11-2	few	TRBD2	TRBJ2-7	CASSLVAGVGEQYF	TGTGCCAGCAGCTTAGTCGCGGGAGTTGGTGAGCAGTACTTC
TRBV6-1	many	TRBD1	TRBJ1-5	CASSEDPDRGEHF	TGTGCCAGCAGTGAAGATCCGGACAGGGGTGAGCATTTT
TRBV7-9	few	TRBD2	TRBJ2-7	CASSPGLSPEQYF	TGTGCCAGCAGCCCGGGACTATCGCCCGAGCAGTACTTC
TRBV29-1	many	NA	TRBJ2-1	CSAETSLNEQFF	TGCAGCGCGGAGACTAGTTTGAATGAGCAGTTCTTC